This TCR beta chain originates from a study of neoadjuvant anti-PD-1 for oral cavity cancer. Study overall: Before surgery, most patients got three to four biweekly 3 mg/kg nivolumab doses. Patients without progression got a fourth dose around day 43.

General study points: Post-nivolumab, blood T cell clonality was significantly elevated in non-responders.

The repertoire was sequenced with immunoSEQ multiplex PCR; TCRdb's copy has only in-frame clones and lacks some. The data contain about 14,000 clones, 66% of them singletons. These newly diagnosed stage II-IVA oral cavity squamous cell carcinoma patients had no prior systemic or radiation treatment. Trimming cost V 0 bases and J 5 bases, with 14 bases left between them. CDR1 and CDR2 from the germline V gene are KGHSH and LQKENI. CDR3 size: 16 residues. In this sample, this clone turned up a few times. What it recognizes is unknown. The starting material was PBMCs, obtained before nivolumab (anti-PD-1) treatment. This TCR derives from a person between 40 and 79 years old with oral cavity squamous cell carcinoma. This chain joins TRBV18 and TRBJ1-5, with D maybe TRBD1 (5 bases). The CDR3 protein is CASSPPSGGLYQPQHF. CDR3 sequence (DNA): TGTGCCAGCTCACCACCGTCCGGGGGACTATATCAGCCCCAGCATTTT.